These T cell receptor beta chains were read from a single sample in a study of T-cell memory formation after mild COVID-19. TCRdb used MiXCR to reprocess the 5' RACE reads, holding one entry per CDR3 protein. The repertoire holds hundreds of thousands of distinct CDR3 sequences, more than 15% seen once, with around 12% in the top ten. Input material: PBMCs or a T cell subset sorted from them (not recorded which). These receptors originate from an adult woman who had mild COVID-19 (a few samples of this study predate the infection). Cell type and time point are not known. The CDR3 runs from the conserved cysteine through the conserved F or W. A D gene is named only where the DNA matches it firmly. The size entry is marked missing in some rows and otherwise reads once, few, many or a size class.

abundance,j_gene,v_gene,d_gene,CDR3nt,CDR3aa
few,TRBJ2-7,TRBV7-9,.,TGTGCCAGCAGCTTAGAGGCAGGGGATACGTACGAGCAGTACTTC,CASSLEAGDTYEQYF
once,TRBJ1-1,TRBV7-2,TRBD1,TGTGCCAGCAGCTCTTTCGGGACAGGGAGAACTGAAGCTTTCTTT,CASSSFGTGRTEAFF
.,TRBJ2-1,TRBV18,.,TGTGCCAGCTCACCACCGGGGGCAGGGCAGCAGTTCTTC,CASSPPGAGQQFF
few,TRBJ2-2,TRBV3-1,TRBD2,TGTGCCAGCAGCTCCCGGACTAGCGGGAGGGCCGTCGGGGAGCTGTTTTTT,CASSSRTSGRAVGELFF
.,TRBJ2-5,TRBV7-2,.,TGTGCCAGCAGACGGATAAACGGGGAGACCCAGTACTTC,CASRRINGETQYF
many,TRBJ1-2,TRBV7-9,TRBD1,TGTGCCAGCATCCCCCAGGGGGCAGGGGACTATGGCTACACCTTC,CASIPQGAGDYGYTF
few,TRBJ2-7,TRBV6-5,.,TGTGCCAGCAGTTCCCTTCGACAGGTCTCCTACGAGCAGTACTTC,CASSSLRQVSYEQYF
.,TRBJ2-5,TRBV4-1,TRBD2,TGCGCCAGCAGCCAAATCGGGGGGAGCCCGGGGGAGACCCAGTACTTC,CASSQIGGSPGETQYF
.,TRBJ2-7,TRBV6-2/TRBV6-3,TRBD2,TGTGCCAGCAGCCTCTCGGCGGGAGGAGGCGAGCAGTACTTC,CASSLSAGGGEQYF
.,TRBJ2-3,TRBV29-1,.,TGCAGCGTTGAAGGGACAAGGTCCACAGATACGCAGTATTTT,CSVEGTRSTDTQYF
few,TRBJ2-5,TRBV20-1,.,TGCAGTGCTAGAGTGGTGGGCGGATTGGAGGGAGAGACCCAGTACTTC,CSARVVGGLEGETQYF
.,TRBJ2-4,TRBV7-6,.,TGTGCCAGCAGCCTCCCCTGGGCGTCCAGGGGCAAAAACATTCAGTACTTC,CASSLPWASRGKNIQYF
few,TRBJ1-2,TRBV7-9,TRBD1,TGTGCCAGCAGCGGATCCGGGACAGGGCCAGTATATGGCTACACCTTC,CASSGSGTGPVYGYTF
few,TRBJ2-7,TRBV19,.,TGTGCCAGTAAGAGACGACAGGATTACGAGCAGTACTTC,CASKRRQDYEQYF
.,TRBJ2-1,TRBV2,.,TGTGCCAGCAGTGACCATGGGGCCAATGAGCAGTTCTTC,CASSDHGANEQFF
.,TRBJ2-7,TRBV28,.,TGTGCCAGCAGTTTAAGTACAGGGCCCGGCGAGCAGTACTTC,CASSLSTGPGEQYF
few,TRBJ2-3,TRBV4-3,TRBD2,TGCGCCAGCAGCCACTCGACTAGCGGTAGCACAGATACGCAGTATTTT,CASSHSTSGSTDTQYF
few,TRBJ1-3,TRBV27,.,TGTGCCAGCAGTGAGGGACGGATCGTGTATTTT,CASSEGRIVYF
few,TRBJ2-7,TRBV11-2,TRBD2,TGTGCCAGCACCCCGGGACTAGCGGGATACCTACGGGAGCAGTACTTC,CASTPGLAGYLREQYF
.,TRBJ2-1,TRBV2,.,TGTGCCAGCAGGGAATCAATACAGGGGCAGTTCTTC,CASRESIQGQFF
few,TRBJ2-1,TRBV12-3/TRBV12-4,.,TGTGCCAGCAGTTTAGGGCTTTCGGAGTTCTTC,CASSLGLSEFF
many,TRBJ2-7,TRBV12-3/TRBV12-4,.,TGTGCCAGCAGTGACGCCCTTGGGGTGTACGAGCAGTACTTC,CASSDALGVYEQYF
.,TRBJ2-3,TRBV5-1,TRBD1,TGCGCCAGCAGCTTGGTGGTCGACAGGGTAGGAATTTTT,CASSLVVDRVGIF
.,TRBJ2-7,TRBV19,TRBD2,TGTGCCAGTAATCGGGAGGGCCCAAGTTTTGCCTACGAGCAGTACTTC,CASNREGPSFAYEQYF
few,TRBJ2-3,TRBV10-3,TRBD1,TGTGCCATCAGTGAACGGTCGGGACAGGCCACAGATACGCAGTATTTT,CAISERSGQATDTQYF
many,TRBJ2-1,TRBV24-1,.,TGTGCCACCAGTGAGTGGGACAATGAGCAGTTCTTC,CATSEWDNEQFF